This T cell receptor beta chain was documented in a study of T-cell memory formation after mild COVID-19. Study summary: TCR clusters mostly belonged to single donors.

In the case of this clonotype: Its antigen is still unknown.

Notes on the study in general: Several responding clones turned up in pre-infection memory, indicating that cross-reactive memory may have taken part. Largely, contracting CD4+ clones fell within CM and EM, and contracting CD8+ clones within EMRA.

Sample barcodes and UMIs were carried by the TCR alpha and TCR beta cDNA libraries that 5'RACE generated with constant-segment primers. In TCRdb, the 5' RACE reads were re-called with MiXCR into one record per CDR3 protein. The data hold just under 550,000 distinct CDR3 sequences, with about a fifth observed a single time. The clonotype comes from an adult woman who had mild COVID-19 (a few samples of this study predate the infection). Cell type and time point are not known. Sequencing was performed on PBMCs or a T cell subset sorted from them (not recorded which).

CDR3 protein: CASTPIGPGYGYTF. In DNA, the CDR3 is TGTGCCAGCACCCCCATAGGACCGGGCTATGGCTACACCTTC. The chain is built from TRBV27 and TRBJ1-2; D unresolved. This CDR3 comprises 14 residues. V lost 7 bases, J lost 4 bases, and 16 bases lay in between. CDR1 is MNHEY, CDR2 SMNVEV, per germline (reference sequence).